The sequence of this T cell receptor (beta chain) was determined in a study of early T cells in non-severe SARS-CoV-2 infection. At the level of the study: Chains were not paired, and sequencing was done on bulk RNA from unsorted whole blood.

V was trimmed by 3 bases and J by 4 bases, leaving 15 bases between them. Germline CDR1 is SNHLY and CDR2 is FYNNEI. This CDR3 has 15 residues. General study results and limits: VDJdb-based annotation leaned toward anti-spike CD8 responses and missed private and CD4 specificities.

This clonotype was observed a few times. Its antigen is still unknown. Attached unique molecular identifiers marked individual cDNA molecules. In TCRdb, the 5' RACE reads were re-called with MiXCR into one record per CDR3 protein. The data hold 50,000 to 75,000 distinct CDR3 sequences, with about 6% observed a single time. Sequenced material: whole blood, taken at baseline. The chain couples TRBV2 to TRBJ1-2; weak D call: TRBD1 (6 bases). The sequence came from an adult who was a healthcare worker with PCR-confirmed SARS-CoV-2 infection or an uninfected control (not recorded which). CDR3 residues: CASSESRGRGYGYTF. CDR3 in DNA: TGTGCCAGCAGTGAGTCCCGGGGGCGCGGCTATGGCTACACCTTC. The whole variable domain, filled in from reference TRBV2 and TRBJ1-2, reads EPEVTQTPSHQVTQMGQEVILRCVPISNHLYFYWYRQILGQKVEFLVSFYNNEISEKSEIFDDQFSVERPDGSNFTLKIRSTKLEDSAMYFCASSESRGRGYGYTFGSGTRLTVV.